Shown below are 26 T cell receptor beta chains from a single sample sequenced in a study of T-cell reconstitution after alpha-beta-depleted transplantation in children. Preparation of the TCRbeta library was carried out with unique molecular identifiers. TCRdb used MiXCR to reprocess the PCR reads, holding one entry per CDR3 protein. The data hold around 370,000 distinct CDR3 sequences, with about 9.4% observed a single time. The sample consisted of PBMCs from the stem cell graft donor, taken from the stem cell graft. The receptors were gathered from a human donor who donated a stem cell graft to a child with acute lymphoblastic leukemia.

This clonotype appeared a few times. The V and J genes are TRBV20-1 and TRBJ2-1; 7 positions match TRBD2. The CDR3 is made up of 13 amino acids. The ends lost 5 bases at V and 8 bases at J; junction bases unmatched: 9. Germline assignment: CDR1 DFQATT and CDR2 SNEGSKA (reference sequence). The CDR3 DNA reads as TGCAGTGCTGTTACTAGCGTGTTCGATGAGCAGTTCTTC. Translation: CSAVTSVFDEQFF.

In this sample, this clonotype turned up many times. The V gene is TRBV20-1, the J gene TRBJ2-7; D remains unclear. Germline CDR1 is DFQATT and CDR2 is SNEGSKA (reference sequence). Trimming stripped 0 bases from V and 0 bases from J, with 12 bases between. The CDR3 spans 15 residues. CDR3 loop: CSARDITVSSYEQYF. The CDR3 DNA reads TGCAGTGCTAGAGATATCACAGTGAGCTCCTACGAGCAGTACTTC.

This clonotype occurred a few times. The rearrangement uses TRBV25-1 and TRBJ1-1, with a possible D match to TRBD1 (6 bases). V was pared by 9 bases and J by 0 bases, with 17 bases between. The CDR3 consists of 15 residues. The germline V gene encodes CDR1 MGHDK and CDR2 SYGVNS. CDR3: CASSVMGHMNTEAFF. In nucleotides, the CDR3 is TGTGCCAGTAGCGTTATGGGACACATGAACACTGAAGCTTTCTTT.

The genes are TRBV12-3 or TRBV12-4 and TRBJ1-6; TRBD1 is a possible D gene (6 bases). The CDR3 has 12 amino acids. V was shortened by 6 bases and J by 9 bases, with 9 bases between the two germline ends. The CDR3 here is CASRPGASPLHF. The CDR3 DNA reads as TGTGCCAGCAGACCAGGGGCTTCACCCCTCCACTTT.

This sequence joins TRBV24-1 and TRBJ1-5; no definite D call. The CDR3 runs 16 residues. The germline CDR1 and CDR2 sequences are KGHDR and SFDVKD. CDR3 loop: CGASDLVQVGNQPQHF. The CDR3 DNA reads TGTGGCGCCAGTGATTTGGTCCAGGTTGGCAATCAGCCCCAGCATTTT.

This clonotype was seen many times. The rearrangement joins TRBV4-1 to TRBJ2-1; 16 nucleotides match TRBD2. With V trimmed by 1 base and J by 12 bases, 6 bases remained unmatched. The CDR3 is 16 amino acids. Germline CDR1 MGHRA, CDR2 YSYEKL. CDR3 nucleotides: TGCGCCAGCAGCCAAGCGGGACTAGCGGGAGGGCCCAGGCAGTTCTTC. Protein: CASSQAGLAGGPRQFF.

This clonotype was counted only a few times. V is TRBV7-2 and J is TRBJ2-7; no firm D call. Germline-derived CDR1 and CDR2 are SGHTA and FQGNSA. CDR3 length: 13 residues. The V and J ends lost 5 bases and 5 bases respectively, with 13 bases between them. Here the CDR3 DNA reads TGTGCCAGCAGCCCCCGCGATCCCCACGAGCAGTACTTC. Amino acids: CASSPRDPHEQYF.

This clonotype has at least ten counts. V gene TRBV27 combines with J gene TRBJ2-4; 10 bases line up with TRBD2. The CDR3 has 16 residues. Germline trimming cut 2 bases from V and 3 bases from J; bases unmatched to any gene: 4. Germline assignment: CDR1 MNHEY and CDR2 SMNVEV (reference sequence). CDR3 sequence: CASSLGLAEYKNIQYF. The CDR3, as DNA: TGTGCCAGCAGTTTAGGACTAGCGGAGTACAAAAACATTCAGTACTTC.

This clonotype was counted a few times. J is TRBJ2-1 and V is TRBV7-9; TRBD1 is a possible D gene (5 bases). V dropped 2 bases and J dropped 2 bases, with 10 bases sitting between them. The germline gives CDR1 SEHNR, CDR2 FQNEAQ (reference sequence). The CDR3 is 15 amino acids. CDR3 nucleotide sequence: TGTGCCAGCAGCTTACCGACAGCCCCCTACAATGAGCAGTTCTTC. It encodes CASSLPTAPYNEQFF.

V usage is TRBV7-2 and J usage is TRBJ2-7; 10 bases agree with TRBD1. J gave up 3 bases and V 8 bases, and 7 bases lay outside the gene matches. Germline V gene data show CDR1 as SGHTA and CDR2 as FQGNSA. The CDR3 extends over 14 amino acids. For the CDR3, the DNA is TGTGCCAGCGGACAGGGGGTGACATACTACGAGCAGTACTTC. It is translated as CASGQGVTYYEQYF.

Only a few counts were recorded for this clonotype. The chain recombines TRBV27 with TRBJ2-3; 10 bases match TRBD2. Germline V gene data show CDR1 as MNHEY and CDR2 as SMNVEV (reference sequence). The CDR3 length is 15 residues. With V trimmed by 4 bases and J by 1 base, 2 bases remained unmatched. CDR3 sequence reads: CASSSLAGRTDTQYF. The CDR3 nucleotides read TGTGCCAGCAGTTCACTAGCGGGACGCACAGATACGCAGTATTTT.

This clonotype was observed at least ten times. This sequence joins TRBV15 and TRBJ2-1; D possibly matches TRBD1 or TRBD2 (5 bases each). Trimming stripped 2 bases from V and 2 bases from J, with 10 bases between. Germline lookup yields CDR1 LNHNV and CDR2 YYDKDF (reference sequence). The CDR3 spans 15 residues. The CDR3 spells CATSRRDGPYNEQFF. The CDR3 region has the DNA TGTGCCACCAGCAGACGGGACGGCCCCTACAATGAGCAGTTCTTC.

In this sample, this clonotype turned up a few times. The V gene is TRBV6-1, the J gene TRBJ1-1; weak D call: TRBD1 (5 bases). The CDR3 sequence is 17 residues long. The V gene's germline CDR1 is MNHNS and CDR2 SASEGT. V was pared by 6 bases and J by 5 bases, with 25 bases between. The CDR3, as DNA: TGTGCCAGCAGCCCCCGTGGAGGGGAGGTAGCGAATACTGAAGCTTTCTTT. Protein: CASSPRGGEVANTEAFF.

This chain uses TRBV7-9 with TRBJ1-3, with 8 bases that match TRBD1. Per germline, CDR1 SEHNR and CDR2 FQNEAQ (reference sequence). This CDR3 has 14 residues. J gave up 0 bases and V 6 bases, and 1 base lay outside the gene matches. The CDR3 nucleotides read TGTGCCAGCAGAGACAGGGGCTCTGGAAACACCATATATTTT. This translates into CASRDRGSGNTIYF.

V is TRBV27 and J is TRBJ2-7; D might be TRBD1 (6 bases). Trimming shortened V by 7 bases and J by 6 bases, and 19 bases separated the two germline ends. Germline V gene sequence: CDR1 MNHEY, CDR2 SMNVEV (reference sequence). This CDR3 contains 14 residues. The CDR3 DNA follows: TGTGCCAGCAACGTGGAACAGGGATATCCCGAGCAGTACTTC. It encodes CASNVEQGYPEQYF.

The chain couples TRBV24-1 to TRBJ2-2, with a weak D call TRBD2 (7 bases). The ends were cut back, 7 bases at V and 8 bases at J, with 37 bases in the middle. This CDR3 has 21 amino acids. CDR1 and CDR2 from the germline V gene are KGHDR and SFDVKD. CDR3 sequence (DNA): TGTGCCACCAGCCCAGCGCAACACGGGACTAACTACACCGGGGGCACAGGGGAGCTGTTTTTT. Protein product: CATSPAQHGTNYTGGTGELFF.

The chain combines TRBV3-1 with TRBJ2-1, with 12 bases fitting TRBD2. Germline V gives CDR1 LGHDT, CDR2 YNNKEL (reference sequence). Trimming removed 0 bases from V and 6 bases from J; junction bases left unmatched: 6. The CDR3 totals 17 residues. The DNA for the CDR3 is TGTGCCAGCAGCCAAGACCTAGCGGGAGGGCCTAGCAATGAGCAGTTCTTC. Translating gives CASSQDLAGGPSNEQFF.

This chain links TRBV4-3 with TRBJ2-7; the D call may be TRBD1 or TRBD2 (5 bases each). This CDR3 is built from 15 residues. Trimming removed 1 base at V and 7 bases at J, with 17 bases between. Germline CDR1 and CDR2: LGHNA and YSLEER. For the CDR3, the DNA is TGCGCCAGCAGCCAAGTCGGGGCAGTTCGTGGGGAGCAGTACTTC. Translated, it gives CASSQVGAVRGEQYF.

J is TRBJ2-7 and V is TRBV10-2, with TRBD1 identical over 9 bases. Germline-derived CDR1 and CDR2 are WSHSY and SAAADI. This CDR3 is 14 amino acids long. V shed 6 bases and J 7 bases; nucleotides not matched to a gene: 10. CDR3 protein: CASRGQGRFGEQYF. Written as DNA, the CDR3 is TGCGCCAGCAGAGGACAGGGGCGTTTCGGGGAGCAGTACTTC.

This clonotype was observed a handful of times. The chain uses TRBV15 and TRBJ1-6; maybe TRBD1 (6 bases). The CDR3 is 16 residues long. Germline V lookup: CDR1 LNHNV, CDR2 YYDKDF (reference sequence). V was trimmed by 4 bases and J by 7 bases, leaving 17 bases between them. The CDR3 DNA is TGTGCCACCAGCAAGACACAGACAGGCGCCAATTCACCCCTCCACTTT. It codes for CATSKTQTGANSPLHF. Looking up the rest from reference TRBV15 and TRBJ1-6 gives the full variable domain: DAMVIQNPRYQVTQFGKPVTLSCSQTLNHNVMYWYQQKSSQAPKLLFHYYDKDFNNEADTPDNFQSRRPNTSFCFLDIRSPGLGDTAMYLCATSKTQTGANSPLHFGNGTRLTVT.

This clonotype was observed a few times. J is TRBJ2-5 and V is TRBV29-1, with 7 nucleotides matching TRBD1. This CDR3 contains 13 residues. The trim removed 6 bases at V and 1 base at J, leaving 5 bases unmatched. The germline V gene encodes CDR1 SQVTM and CDR2 ANQGSEA. The CDR3 DNA follows: TGCAGCGTACGGACAGGTGGCCAAGAGACCCAGTACTTC. Its translation is CSVRTGGQETQYF.

V gene TRBV27 combines with J gene TRBJ1-5; D gene unclear. V was pared by 2 bases and J by 4 bases, with 18 bases between. This CDR3 is 17 amino acids long. The germline CDR1 and CDR2 sequences are MNHEY and SMNVEV (reference sequence). The CDR3: CASSLGWRAGGNQPQHF. CDR3 in DNA: TGTGCCAGCAGTTTAGGGTGGCGGGCCGGTGGGAATCAGCCCCAGCATTTT.

This clonotype has only a few counts. This chain uses TRBV6-1 with TRBJ2-3; maybe TRBD2 (7 bases). The CDR3 covers 15 residues. Germline V gene lookup returns CDR1 MNHNS and CDR2 SASEGT. V was trimmed by 8 bases and J by 6 bases, leaving 21 bases between them. CDR3 bases: TGTGCCAGCGGGGGGGGGCTAGCGGAGCTGGATACGCAGTATTTT. Translation gives CASGGGLAELDTQYF.

This chain uses TRBV7-9 with TRBJ1-1, with 10 nucleotides matching TRBD1. Trimming cost V 5 bases and J 5 bases; bases outside gene matches: 5. From germline, CDR1 is SEHNR and CDR2 FQNEAQ (reference sequence). This CDR3 is 14 amino acids long. CDR3 nucleotides: TGTGCCAGCAGCACGATGGGACAGGGGACTGAAGCTTTCTTT. This translates into CASSTMGQGTEAFF.

This clonotype came up many times. The V call is TRBV5-4, the J call TRBJ2-2; 14 bases agree with TRBD2. The CDR3 runs 17 residues. With 4 bases clipped from V and 1 base from J, the junction kept 3 bases outside the gene matches. Germline V gene lookup returns CDR1 SGHNT and CDR2 YYREEE (reference sequence). The chain's CDR3 is CASSKGLAGVNTGELFF. The DNA of the CDR3 is TGTGCCAGCAGCAAGGGACTAGCGGGAGTGAACACCGGGGAGCTGTTTTTT.

The CDR3 nucleotides are TGCAGTGCTAGTGCTAGCTCCTACAATGAGCAGTTCTTC. Its translation is CSASASSYNEQFF. The V gene is TRBV20-1, the J gene TRBJ2-1; D gene ambiguous. Germline CDR1 DFQATT, CDR2 SNEGSKA (reference sequence). Trimming cost V 3 bases and J 0 bases, with 6 bases left between them. The CDR3 sequence is 13 residues long.